Listed below are T cell receptor beta chains from one sample, sequenced in a study of T-cell memory formation after mild COVID-19. From the 5' RACE reads, TCRdb called clonotypes with MiXCR, one entry per CDR3 protein. The sample consists of more than 110,000 distinct CDR3 sequences, 11% to 15% of them appearing once. The sample taken for sequencing was PBMCs or a T cell subset sorted from them (not recorded which). These receptor sequences come from an adult woman who had mild COVID-19 (a few samples of this study predate the infection). Cell type and time point are not known. CDR3s include the opening cysteine and the closing phenylalanine or tryptophan. Fields, in order: CDR3 protein, CDR3 DNA, clone size, V gene, D gene, J gene. The D gene is left open where the match is weak. Size is stated for part of the rows, as once, few or many counts, or as a class when the clone is expanded.

CDR3: CASSSSRAWELFF; DNA: TGTGCCAGCAGCTCCAGTAGGGCTTGGGAGCTGTTTTTT; size: .; V: TRBV7-9; D: .; J: TRBJ2-2
CDR3: CASRGTRSKVTDTQYF; DNA: TGTGCCAGCAGGGGGACCCGCTCCAAGGTCACAGATACGCAGTATTTT; size: .; V: TRBV2; D: .; J: TRBJ2-3
CDR3: CSAREDVGNTEAFF; DNA: TGCAGTGCTAGAGAAGACGTGGGAAACACTGAAGCTTTCTTT; size: .; V: TRBV20-1; D: .; J: TRBJ1-1
CDR3: CASRLDRGFDNEQFF; DNA: TGTGCCAGCAGACTTGACAGGGGGTTCGACAATGAGCAGTTCTTC; size: .; V: TRBV12-3/TRBV12-4; D: TRBD1; J: TRBJ2-1
CDR3: CATSGIGGNQPQHF; DNA: TGTGCCACCAGTGGTATTGGGGGCAATCAGCCCCAGCATTTT; size: few; V: TRBV24-1; D: .; J: TRBJ1-5
CDR3: CASSLLAGGPNPAYNEQFF; DNA: TGTGCCAGCAGCCTGTTAGCGGGAGGGCCTAACCCAGCCTACAATGAGCAGTTCTTC; size: few; V: TRBV7-8; D: TRBD2; J: TRBJ2-1
CDR3: CASGMTGGGGNEQFF; DNA: TGTGCCAGCGGCATGACGGGCGGAGGTGGGAATGAGCAGTTCTTC; size: few; V: TRBV6-5; D: .; J: TRBJ2-1
CDR3: CATSDEGYEQYF; DNA: TGTGCCACCAGTGACGAAGGCTACGAGCAGTACTTC; size: few; V: TRBV24-1; D: .; J: TRBJ2-7
CDR3: CATSDIQGGAVNEQFF; DNA: TGTGCCACCAGTGATATACAAGGAGGGGCCGTCAATGAGCAGTTCTTC; size: .; V: TRBV24-1; D: .; J: TRBJ2-1
CDR3: CASSEGTEGNTEAFF; DNA: TGTGCCAGCAGCGAAGGGACCGAAGGGAACACTGAAGCTTTCTTT; size: few; V: TRBV7-2; D: .; J: TRBJ1-1
CDR3: CASSVHYGQEQFF; DNA: TGTGCCAGCAGTGTTCACTACGGACAGGAGCAGTTCTTC; size: few; V: TRBV12-3/TRBV12-4; D: .; J: TRBJ2-1
CDR3: CASSLAGAYNEQFF; DNA: TGTGCCAGCAGTTTGGCCGGGGCCTACAATGAGCAGTTCTTC; size: .; V: TRBV27; D: .; J: TRBJ2-1
CDR3: CASSRLINNEQFF; DNA: TGCGCCAGCAGCCGGTTGATTAACAATGAGCAGTTCTTC; size: .; V: TRBV4-3; D: .; J: TRBJ2-1
CDR3: CASKIGTVQYF; DNA: TGTGCCAGCAAAATCGGGACTGTGCAGTATTTT; size: .; V: TRBV7-6; D: .; J: TRBJ2-3
CDR3: CASSDGLAPNEQFF; DNA: TGTGCCAGCAGTGACGGGCTAGCGCCCAATGAGCAGTTCTTC; size: few; V: TRBV6-6; D: .; J: TRBJ2-1
CDR3: CASSEGQAPYEQYF; DNA: TGTGCCAGCAGTGAAGGGCAGGCTCCCTACGAGCAGTACTTC; size: .; V: TRBV2; D: .; J: TRBJ2-7
CDR3: CASSPAGPANYGYTF; DNA: TGTGCCAGCAGCCCCGCCGGTCCGGCTAACTATGGCTACACCTTC; size: many; V: TRBV7-8; D: .; J: TRBJ1-2
CDR3: CASSRTGGSLLIREKLFF; DNA: TGTGCCAGCTCAAGGACAGGGGGCTCTTTACTCATCCGAGAGAAACTGTTTTTT; size: many; V: TRBV27; D: TRBD1; J: TRBJ1-4
CDR3: CASSTNRDTPHELFF; DNA: TGTGCCAGCAGCACCAACCGGGACACCCCACACGAGCTGTTTTTT; size: .; V: TRBV13; D: .; J: TRBJ1-4
CDR3: CASSQDIGTSGMVNTQYF; DNA: TGTGCCAGCAGCCAAGATATTGGGACTAGCGGGATGGTAAATACGCAGTATTTT; size: .; V: TRBV4-2; D: TRBD2; J: TRBJ2-3
CDR3: CASSQDLTAFSYEQYF; DNA: TGCGCCAGCAGCCAAGATCTTACAGCCTTCTCCTACGAGCAGTACTTC; size: few; V: TRBV4-1; D: .; J: TRBJ2-7
CDR3: CASSMTGAAGNTIYF; DNA: TGTGCCAGCAGCATGACAGGGGCCGCGGGAAACACCATATATTTT; size: .; V: TRBV7-9; D: TRBD1; J: TRBJ1-3
CDR3: CASSLGTNEQFF; DNA: TGTGCCAGCAGCCTCGGGACCAATGAGCAGTTCTTC; size: few; V: TRBV11-2; D: .; J: TRBJ2-1
CDR3: CASRVDRDSYNEQFF; DNA: TGTGCCAGCAGGGTAGACCGGGACTCTTACAATGAGCAGTTCTTC; size: few; V: TRBV27; D: .; J: TRBJ2-1
CDR3: CASRTPGGTEAFF; DNA: TGTGCCAGCAGGACACCAGGGGGCACTGAAGCTTTCTTT; size: few; V: TRBV7-2; D: TRBD1; J: TRBJ1-1
CDR3: CAWSPPGTSIYEQYF; DNA: TGTGCCTGGAGTCCCCCGGGAACCTCCATCTACGAGCAGTACTTC; size: few; V: TRBV30; D: .; J: TRBJ2-7
CDR3: CASSLVGAGGETQYF; DNA: TGTGCCAGCAGCTTAGTGGGAGCAGGGGGAGAGACCCAGTACTTC; size: .; V: TRBV13; D: TRBD1; J: TRBJ2-5
CDR3: CASSASGETQYF; DNA: TGTGCCAGCAGCGCTAGCGGGGAGACCCAGTACTTC; size: few; V: TRBV12-3/TRBV12-4; D: TRBD2; J: TRBJ2-5
CDR3: CSARDQTSAHSYEQYF; DNA: TGCAGTGCTAGAGACCAGACTAGCGCCCACTCCTACGAGCAGTACTTC; size: few; V: TRBV20-1; D: TRBD2; J: TRBJ2-7
CDR3: CASSPGLATDTQYF; DNA: TGTGCCAGCTCACCGGGACTAGCAACAGATACGCAGTATTTT; size: .; V: TRBV18; D: TRBD2; J: TRBJ2-3
CDR3: CAISGAYEQYF; DNA: TGTGCCATCTCAGGGGCCTACGAGCAGTACTTC; size: many; V: TRBV10-3; D: .; J: TRBJ2-7
CDR3: CSVRAGENQPQHF; DNA: TGCAGCGTCCGAGCGGGGGAGAATCAGCCCCAGCATTTT; size: .; V: TRBV29-1; D: .; J: TRBJ1-5
CDR3: CASNSGTSGRTYEQYF; DNA: TGTGCCAGCAATTCCGGAACTAGCGGGAGGACCTACGAGCAGTACTTC; size: .; V: TRBV6-2/TRBV6-3; D: TRBD2; J: TRBJ2-7
CDR3: CASSLGTVLSYEQYF; DNA: TGTGCCAGCAGCTTGGGGACCGTACTCTCCTACGAGCAGTACTTC; size: .; V: TRBV7-9; D: .; J: TRBJ2-7
CDR3: CASSLFGGSYNEQFF; DNA: TGTGCCAGCAGCTTATTCGGTGGCTCCTACAATGAGCAGTTCTTC; size: .; V: TRBV7-3; D: .; J: TRBJ2-1
CDR3: CASSLGTREQYF; DNA: TGTGCCAGCAGCTTAGGTACGAGGGAGCAGTACTTC; size: few; V: TRBV7-9; D: .; J: TRBJ2-7
CDR3: CASSLVGPSIHEQFF; DNA: TGTGCCAGCAGCTTAGTTGGACCGTCTATTCATGAGCAGTTCTTC; size: .; V: TRBV7-9; D: .; J: TRBJ2-1
CDR3: CASRQGAASDTQYF; DNA: TGTGCCAGCAGGCAGGGGGCAGCCTCAGATACGCAGTATTTT; size: few; V: TRBV27; D: TRBD1; J: TRBJ2-3
CDR3: CASSQEPFTNNEQFF; DNA: TGCGCCAGCAGCCAAGAACCGTTCACTAACAATGAGCAGTTCTTC; size: few; V: TRBV4-1; D: .; J: TRBJ2-1
CDR3: CASSSSLSGDEQFF; DNA: TGTGCCAGCAGCTCCTCCCTAAGCGGGGATGAGCAGTTCTTC; size: .; V: TRBV7-2; D: TRBD2; J: TRBJ2-1
CDR3: CASSFKGPTEAFF; DNA: TGTGCCAGCAGCTTTAAGGGTCCCACTGAAGCTTTCTTT; size: few; V: TRBV7-6; D: .; J: TRBJ1-1
CDR3: CASSPLADYNEQFF; DNA: TGCGCCAGCAGCCCACTAGCGGACTACAATGAGCAGTTCTTC; size: few; V: TRBV4-3; D: TRBD2; J: TRBJ2-1
CDR3: CASSLGLGYYNEQFF; DNA: TGTGCCAGCAGCCTCGGGCTAGGGTACTACAATGAGCAGTTCTTC; size: .; V: TRBV4-2; D: .; J: TRBJ2-1
CDR3: CASSSPGTGGSYTF; DNA: TGCGCCAGCAGCTCCCCCGGGACAGGGGGTAGCTACACCTTC; size: few; V: TRBV5-1; D: TRBD1; J: TRBJ1-2
CDR3: CASSPGAPRGYTF; DNA: TGTGCCAGCAGTCCCGGGGCGCCCCGTGGCTACACCTTC; size: few; V: TRBV12-3/TRBV12-4; D: .; J: TRBJ1-2
CDR3: CASSLDRGDEQFF; DNA: TGTGCCAGCAGTTTGGATCGGGGGGATGAGCAGTTCTTC; size: few; V: TRBV12-3/TRBV12-4; D: TRBD2; J: TRBJ2-1
CDR3: CSASAGQGADGYTF; DNA: TGCAGTGCTAGTGCCGGACAGGGGGCGGATGGCTACACCTTC; size: once; V: TRBV20-1; D: TRBD1; J: TRBJ1-2
CDR3: CASSQGTGDHYGYTF; DNA: TGCGCCAGCAGCCAGGGAACAGGGGACCACTATGGCTACACCTTC; size: .; V: TRBV4-3; D: TRBD1; J: TRBJ1-2
CDR3: CAWSQAYEQYF; DNA: TGTGCCTGGTCACAGGCTTACGAGCAGTACTTC; size: many; V: TRBV30; D: .; J: TRBJ2-7
CDR3: CASSLGQRINEQFF; DNA: TGTGCCAGCAGCTTGGGACAGAGGATCAATGAGCAGTTCTTC; size: many; V: TRBV7-6; D: TRBD1; J: TRBJ2-1
CDR3: CASSPPSGQSSYEQYF; DNA: TGTGCCAGCTCCCCCCCCTCGGGACAGAGCTCCTACGAGCAGTACTTC; size: .; V: TRBV11-2; D: TRBD1; J: TRBJ2-7